The next 17 T cell receptor beta chains were all read from a single sample in a study of regulatory T cells in long-lasting Graves disease. iRepertoire HTBI primers and Arm-PCR of CDR3 regions built TCR beta libraries. Using its own MiXCR run on the multiplex PCR reads, TCRdb lists one record per CDR3 protein. The sample carries about 460,000 distinct CDR3 sequences, approximately 15% recorded once. As to time point: newly diagnosed GD, antithyroid drugs for less than 3 months. From RNA extracted from PBMCs, the TCR library was made. These same records also appear under a second study, on T cells in Graves' hyperthyroidism and ophthalmopathy.

Sequencing was performed on peripheral blood mononuclear cells (PBMCs), taken at new diagnosis, from a patient treated with antithyroid drugs. These receptors were obtained from a woman aged 45-59 years with Graves disease.

This clonotype occurred many times. This chain joins TRBV30 and TRBJ2-7; possibly TRBD1 for D (5 bases). With 0 bases removed from V and 3 bases from J, the gap between germline ends came to 9 bases. The CDR3 spans 13 residues. Germline V gene data show CDR1 as GTSNPN and CDR2 as SVGIG (reference sequence). The CDR3 loop reads CAWSVGDSYEQYF. The CDR3 coding sequence is TGTGCCTGGAGTGTAGGAGACAGCTACGAGCAGTACTTC.

This clonotype was counted many times. CDR3 in amino acids: CASSQDLVNTEAFF. In DNA form, the CDR3 reads TGTGCCAGCAGCCAAGATCTAGTGAACACTGAAGCTTTCTTT. The J gene is TRBJ1-1, the V gene TRBV3-1; D is undetermined. The ends were cut back, 0 bases at V and 0 bases at J, with 5 bases in the middle. CDR1 and CDR2 (germline): LGHDT, YNNKEL (reference sequence). The CDR3 consists of 14 residues.

The table lists this clonotype with a few counts. This chain joins TRBV24-1 and TRBJ2-2; D is unresolved. The V gene's germline CDR1 is KGHDR and CDR2 SFDVKD. This CDR3 comprises 16 residues. V lost 2 bases and J 0 bases, leaving 9 bases between the germline ends. Written as DNA, the CDR3 is TGTGCCACCAGTGATTCAAGGCGATCGAACACCGGGGAGCTGTTTTTT. This translates into CATSDSRRSNTGELFF.

This clonotype was detected many times. The rearrangement uses TRBV12-3 or TRBV12-4 and TRBJ1-5; 7 positions match TRBD1. V trimming: 0 bases; J trimming: 2 bases; junction bases outside the gene matches: 4. This CDR3 region has 16 residues. This chain's CDR3 is CASSLAGDRGNQPQHF. The CDR3 DNA follows: TGTGCCAGCAGTTTAGCTGGAGACAGGGGCAATCAGCCCCAGCATTTT.

V gene TRBV5-1 combines with J gene TRBJ2-7, with 14 bases fitting TRBD2. V dropped 4 bases and J dropped 4; count of bases not matched to a gene: 16. Germline V gives CDR1 SGHRS, CDR2 YFSETQ. The CDR3 consists of 19 residues. The CDR3 DNA is TGCGCCAGCAGCCACCCGGCAGGGACTAGCGGGAGCGCCTTATACGAGCAGTACTTC. Protein sequence: CASSHPAGTSGSALYEQYF.

The V and J genes are TRBV4-2 and TRBJ1-3; D gene uncertain. Per germline, CDR1 LGHNA and CDR2 YNFKEQ. CDR3 size: 16 residues. V was clipped by 0 bases and J by 0 bases, with 9 bases between them. The CDR3 DNA reads TGTGCCAGCAGCCAAGATTTCGAACTCTCTGGAAACACCATATATTTT. Translating gives CASSQDFELSGNTIYF.

This clonotype was found many times. The rearrangement links TRBV11-2 to TRBJ2-5; TRBD2 aligns across 13 bases. Germline CDR1 SGHAT, CDR2 FQNNGV. The CDR3 loop spans 18 amino acids. V shed 3 bases, J shed 1 base, and the junction held 8 bases outside the gene matches. The CDR3 here is CASSFRTSGGGVQETQYF. The CDR3 nucleotides are TGTGCCAGCAGCTTTCGGACTAGCGGGGGAGGGGTCCAAGAGACCCAGTACTTC. The entire variable domain, with the rest obtained from reference TRBV11-2 and TRBJ2-5, is as follows: EAGVAQSPRYKIIEKRQSVAFWCNPISGHATLYWYQQILGQGPKLLIQFQNNGVVDDSQLPKDRFSAERLKGVDSTLKIQPAKLEDSAVYLCASSFRTSGGGVQETQYFGPGTRLLVL.

The sample holds many counts of this clonotype. This chain connects TRBV27 to TRBJ2-2, with D maybe TRBD1 (6 bases). The CDR3 has 14 amino acids. Looked up from germline, CDR1 is MNHEY and CDR2 is SMNVEV (reference sequence). Deletions cut 6 bases from V and 1 base from J, with 9 bases between. CDR3 residues: CASRPGVNTGELFF. CDR3 in DNA: TGTGCCAGCAGACCAGGGGTGAACACCGGGGAGCTGTTTTTT.

In this sample, this clonotype turned up a few times. J is TRBJ1-1 and V is TRBV20-1; weak D call: TRBD1 (5 bases). The germline CDR1 and CDR2 sequences are DFQATT and SNEGSKA (reference sequence). With 1 base removed from V and 0 bases from J, the gap between germline ends came to 12 bases. CDR3 size: 15 residues. CDR3 amino acids: CSARVAGTMNTEAFF. The CDR3 DNA reads TGCAGTGCTAGAGTTGCAGGGACGATGAACACTGAAGCTTTCTTT.

Points on this clonotype: This clone may be a read error of a much larger clone one base away. The gene calls are TRBV6-9 and TRBJ2-7; 8 bases match TRBD2. J lost 6 bases, V lost 4 bases, and 8 bases had no gene match. Germline V gives CDR1 MNHGY, CDR2 SVAAGI. CDR3 size: 14 residues. CDR3 loop: CASSSSGSIGEQYF. CDR3 DNA sequence: TGTGCCAGCAGTTCGAGCGGGAGTATCGGCGAGCAGTACTTC.

This clonotype came up a few times. The chain joins TRBV29-1 to TRBJ2-1; TRBD2 agrees at 7 bases. CDR1 is SQVTM and CDR2 is ANQGSEA in the germline V gene. This CDR3 contains 12 residues. The ends lost 4 bases at V and 9 bases at J; junction bases unmatched: 6. This chain's CDR3 is CSVVGGRGEQFF. CDR3 bases: TGCAGCGTTGTGGGGGGGAGGGGTGAGCAGTTCTTC.

This rearrangement joins TRBV12-3 or TRBV12-4 to TRBJ2-3; D gene ambiguous. The V gene lost 8 bases and the J gene lost 0 bases, with 15 bases spanning the gap. The CDR3 has 15 residues. As DNA, the CDR3 is TGTGCCAGCGTACTCTCCTTAGGGAGCACAGATACGCAGTATTTT. Amino acids: CASVLSLGSTDTQYF.

The chain uses TRBV5-1 and TRBJ1-6; 11 positions agree with TRBD1. Trimming cost V 4 bases and J 2 bases; bases outside gene matches: 5. Germline lookup yields CDR1 SGHRS and CDR2 YFSETQ. CDR3 length equals 17 residues. CDR3: CASSRTGGETYNSPLHF. The CDR3 bases are TGCGCCAGCAGCAGGACAGGGGGCGAGACCTATAATTCACCCCTCCACTTT.

This clonotype has ten or more counts. The CDR3 region has the DNA TGTGCCAGCAGCCAAGACTGGACAGGGCGCACTGAAGCTTTCTTT. Translated: CASSQDWTGRTEAFF. The rearrangement uses TRBV3-1 and TRBJ1-1, with 8 bases identical to TRBD1. Germline CDR1 LGHDT, CDR2 YNNKEL (reference sequence). After removal of 0 bases from V and 4 bases from J, the junction contained 4 bases not matched to a gene. The CDR3 totals 15 residues.

This clonotype was found many times. CDR3 protein: CASSEYPEAGGVYEQYF. The CDR3 nucleotides read TGTGCCAGCAGTGAATATCCGGAAGCGGGAGGGGTATACGAGCAGTACTTC. This chain links TRBV25-1 with TRBJ2-7; the match to TRBD2 covers 10 bases. The V segment lost 0 bases and the J segment 4 bases; nucleotides outside the gene matches: 9. Germline V gene data show CDR1 as MGHDK and CDR2 as SYGVNS. The CDR3 covers 17 residues.

This clonotype has just a few counts. The V and J genes are TRBV28 and TRBJ1-2; no definite D call. The CDR3 consists of 17 residues. V was trimmed by 6 bases and J by 3 bases, leaving 23 bases between them. CDR1 and CDR2 from the germline V gene are MDHEN and SYDVKM. The CDR3 DNA reads as TGTGCCAGCAGGGATAAAGGCGGGTCAGCCGGAGACTATGGCTACACCTTC. Amino acids: CASRDKGGSAGDYGYTF.

This clonotype was counted ten times or more. The rearrangement links TRBV6-1 to TRBJ2-7; D is unclear. The CDR3 sequence is 12 residues long. Between the trimmed V and J ends, which lost 7 bases and 3 bases, there was a span of 10 bases. Looked up from germline, CDR1 is MNHNS and CDR2 is SASEGT. CDR3 nucleotide sequence: TGTGCCAGCATAAGTCGGTACTACGAGCAGTACTTC. Amino acids: CASISRYYEQYF.